Sequencing of this T cell receptor beta chain was carried out in a study of PD-1 blockade in mismatch repair-deficient tumors. V dropped 2 bases and J dropped 4 bases, with 8 bases sitting between them. This CDR3 contains 13 residues. Germline CDR1 is MNHEY and CDR2 is SMNVEV (reference sequence). About this clone: Its antigen is not known.

Three pembrolizumab responders had their TCRs sequenced. TCRdb keeps only in-frame clones here, not all; method: immunoSEQ multiplex PCR. The table has roughly 70,000 clones, 70% to 80% seen once. Whole-study results and caveats: Tumor-resident clones, often absent from pretreatment blood, expanded after pembrolizumab and then contracted.

The TCR comes from an adult with mismatch repair-deficient cancer. The chain recombines TRBV27 with TRBJ1-1, with a possible D match to TRBD1 (5 bases). The specimen was peripheral blood, collected 2 weeks after starting pembrolizumab. The CDR3 DNA is TGTGCCAGCAGTTTACAGGGATCCACTGAAGCTTTCTTT. Translation: CASSLQGSTEAFF.